This T cell receptor (beta chain) was captured in a study of blood T cells in healthy people across ages. Deletions cut 4 bases from V and 2 bases from J, with 15 bases between. This CDR3 is built from 15 residues. CDR1 SQVTM and CDR2 ANQGSEA come from the germline V gene. Extraction yielded at least 5 micrograms of total RNA per sample. A remark on this clonotype: Its antigen is undetermined.

Overall study results and limits: Naive CD4+ cell counts and diversity both ran higher in long-lived than in aged donors.

Then a second PCR, running about 6 to 11 cycles, was carried out with a sample-barcoded 5' primer and a J-beta primer mix. Each CDR3 protein is one row after TCRdb ran MiXCR on the 5' RACE reads. This table has roughly 1,300,000 distinct CDR3 sequences, 55% to 75% appearing once. Sequenced input: blood. This sequence originates from a man between 18 and 29 years old in good health. The chain uses TRBV29-1 and TRBJ2-1; a possible D gene is TRBD2 (6 bases). This CDR3 reads CSVGTSSLTYNEQFF. In DNA form, the CDR3 reads TGCAGCGTTGGAACTAGCTCCCTGACCTACAATGAGCAGTTCTTC.